This TCR beta chain appears in the sequencing data of a study of T cells in Graves' hyperthyroidism and ophthalmopathy (dated by TCRdb to about 2019). Background on the whole study: TCR V-J signatures able to tell the groups apart were searched for in a discovery cohort of 100 patients, of whom over 40 had Graves' ophthalmopathy and roughly 57 had stable Graves' hyperthyroidism. Following sampling, methimazole starting at 30 mg daily was given to hyperthyroidism patients, and high-dose intravenous methylprednisolone was given to ophthalmopathy patients. According to the paper, TCR Vbeta CDR3 sequencing was carried out on around 140 peripheral blood samples, which came from fewer than 50 ophthalmopathy, approximately 78 hyperthyroidism and some 17 progressor patients. The 75 to 100 discovery patients were randomly split 7:3 into training and test sets. In addition, the study compared T-cell repertoires in thyroid tissue and in blood from 6 or 7 Graves' hyperthyroidism patients. Whether ophthalmopathy could be predicted prospectively was tested in an independent validation cohort made up of roughly 20 hyperthyroidism patients plus 17 patients who later progressed to ophthalmopathy. General conclusions and limits of the study: In validation, the model predicted progression to ophthalmopathy with roughly 66% sensitivity and 72.22% specificity, a median of roughly seven months before onset. Blood samples also contained most of the expanded thyroid clonotypes (frequency above 0.001), which suggests that blood repertoires may reflect thyroid immune responses. No statistical method was used to fix the sample size in advance, and group allocation was not hidden from the investigators. Ophthalmopathy was separated from stable hyperthyroidism by a 13 V-J signature model, with around 88% sensitivity and roughly 81% specificity obtained in cross-validation and 80%/75% obtained in testing.

The germline V gene sets CDR1 to SGHTA and CDR2 to FQGNSA. The CDR3 runs 15 amino acids, cysteine and phenylalanine included. The read is trimmed to its CDR3 DNA, 45 bases read in frame from base 1. Any patient with an uncontrolled infection, another autoimmune disease, pregnancy or lactation was excluded. Diagnoses were based on clinical symptoms, serum thyroxine and TRAb, thyroid ultrasound and orbital computed tomography. Total RNA was extracted with Trizol reagent, and quality was checked on an Agilent 2100 Bioanalyzer. The TCR beta CDR3 regions were amplified from RNA transcripts. The TCR CDR3 was subjected to a first round of RT-PCR using the HTBI primer set and the Qiagen OneStep RT-PCR kit. The libraries were constructed in a second round of multiplex PCR and then size-selected and purified. Sequencing of the libraries was done on an Illumina HiSeq2000 using paired-end 100 bp reads. Regarding the original processing steps: SOAPnuke was used to process the raw data, with reads discarded if the reads contained adapters or uncalled bases, had a mean Phred below 15, or lacked an exact constant-primer or identifier match. COPE v1.2.5 was used to merge high-quality paired reads, and clonotypes were defined as unique nucleotide sequences. MiTCR v1.1 was used to align clonotypes to the IMGT TRBV, TRBD and TRBJ reference segments. Only V-J combinations with frequency above 0.0001, covering approximately 99% of repertoires, were analysed. A TCS score was defined as the ratio of F50 (clonal expansion) to E x V (chaos), with BLOSUM62-based TCRdist applied between CDR3 peptides within each V-J. Welch's t-statistics and random forest reduced around 550 V-J features to roughly 13, which were used in a naive Bayes classifier (R e1071). Thyroid-blood repertoire similarity was quantified with the Morisita-Horn index. TCRdb reanalyzed the raw reads on its own, using fastp at Q25 for trimming and MiXCR for clone calling, and kept in-frame beta chains. Every entry covers one CDR3 protein and lists the most common genes and DNA from its rows. The V and J calls and clone size are TCRdb's, not the authors'. Across this sample there are more than 550,000 distinct CDR3 sequences, with about 45% seen only once. The ten biggest clones cover less than 9% of the sample.

With respect to this clonotype: No cognate antigen has been identified for it. Given a much more abundant clone one base away, this may be a read error.

This sequence originates from an adult man with Graves' disease, either hyperthyroidism or ophthalmopathy (not recorded which). Material: peripheral blood or thyroid tissue (not recorded which). In this chain, TRBV7-2 is recombined with TRBJ2-2; the D gene cannot be resolved reliably. The nucleotide sequence reads TGTGTCAGCAGCTTAGTTAGGCAGAGCACCGGGGAGCTGTTTTTT. Its protein reads: CVSSLVRQSTGELFF.